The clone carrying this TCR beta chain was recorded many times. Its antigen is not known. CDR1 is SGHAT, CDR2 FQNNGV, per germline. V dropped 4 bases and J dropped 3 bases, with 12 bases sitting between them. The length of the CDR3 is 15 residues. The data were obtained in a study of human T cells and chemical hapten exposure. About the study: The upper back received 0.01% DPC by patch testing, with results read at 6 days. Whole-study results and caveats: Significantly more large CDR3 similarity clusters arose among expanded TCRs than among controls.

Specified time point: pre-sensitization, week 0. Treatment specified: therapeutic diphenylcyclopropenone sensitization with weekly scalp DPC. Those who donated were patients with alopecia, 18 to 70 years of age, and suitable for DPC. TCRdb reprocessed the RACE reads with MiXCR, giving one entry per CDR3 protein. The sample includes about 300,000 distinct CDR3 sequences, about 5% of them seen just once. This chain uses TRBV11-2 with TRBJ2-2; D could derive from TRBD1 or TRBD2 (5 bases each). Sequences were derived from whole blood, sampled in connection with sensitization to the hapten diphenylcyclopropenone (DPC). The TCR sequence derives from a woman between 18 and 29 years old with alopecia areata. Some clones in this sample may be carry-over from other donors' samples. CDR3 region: CASSYRDGHTGELFF. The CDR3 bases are TGTGCCAGCAGCTACCGGGACGGACACACCGGGGAGCTGTTTTTT.